The clone carrying this T cell receptor beta chain was counted many times. Amplification of TCR beta CDR3 regions used RNA as the template. RT-PCR in the first round (using the HTBI primer set) targeted the TCR CDR3. TCRdb re-called the multiplex PCR reads through MiXCR, storing one row per CDR3 protein. The data hold fewer than 650,000 distinct CDR3 sequences, with around 15% observed a single time. This entry is derived from a study of T cells in Graves' hyperthyroidism and ophthalmopathy. The ends were cut back, 7 bases at V and 1 base at J, with 10 bases in the middle. This CDR3 has 13 amino acids. Germline V gene sequence: CDR1 SQVTM, CDR2 ANQGSEA. The source of the PBMCs was around 9 ml of fresh peripheral blood.

This clonotype was sampled from a middle-aged woman with Graves' hyperthyroidism. The V and J genes are TRBV29-1 and TRBJ2-2, with D perhaps TRBD1 or TRBD2 (5 bases each). The source material was blood. The CDR3 DNA sequence: TGCAGCGCGGGGACGGTGAACACCGGGGAGCTGTTTTTT. Translated: CSAGTVNTGELFF.